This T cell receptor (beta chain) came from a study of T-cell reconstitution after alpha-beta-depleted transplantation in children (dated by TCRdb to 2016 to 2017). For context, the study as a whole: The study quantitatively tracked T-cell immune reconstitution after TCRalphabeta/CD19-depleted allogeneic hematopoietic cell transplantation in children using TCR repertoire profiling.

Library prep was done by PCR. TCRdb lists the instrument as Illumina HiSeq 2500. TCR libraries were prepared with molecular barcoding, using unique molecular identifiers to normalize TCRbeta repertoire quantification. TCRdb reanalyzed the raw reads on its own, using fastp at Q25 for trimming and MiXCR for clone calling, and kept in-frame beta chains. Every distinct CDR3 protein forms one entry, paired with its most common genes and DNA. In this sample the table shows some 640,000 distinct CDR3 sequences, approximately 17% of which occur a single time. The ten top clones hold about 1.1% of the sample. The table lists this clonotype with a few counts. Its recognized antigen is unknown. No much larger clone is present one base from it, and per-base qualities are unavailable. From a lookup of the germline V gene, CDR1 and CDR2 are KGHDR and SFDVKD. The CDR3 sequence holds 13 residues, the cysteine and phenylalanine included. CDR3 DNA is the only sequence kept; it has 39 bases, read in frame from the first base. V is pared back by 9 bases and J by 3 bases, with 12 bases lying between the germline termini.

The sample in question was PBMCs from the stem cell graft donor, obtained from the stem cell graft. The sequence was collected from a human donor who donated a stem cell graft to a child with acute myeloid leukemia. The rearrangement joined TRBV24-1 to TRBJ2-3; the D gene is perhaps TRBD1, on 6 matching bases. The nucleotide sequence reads TGTGCCACCGGCAACAGGGCAACAGATACGCAGTATTTT. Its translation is CATGNRATDTQYF.